The TCR beta chain described here comes from a study of T cells in Graves' hyperthyroidism and ophthalmopathy. Study-level points and caveats: Ophthalmopathy was model-predicted a median about 6.7 months pre-onset.

In its sample, this clonotype was seen many times. Antigen unknown. The investigators amplified TCR beta CDR3 regions from RNA transcripts. The TCR CDR3 was amplified in a first-round RT-PCR using the HTBI primer set. TCRdb recomputed calls from the multiplex PCR reads with MiXCR, one row per CDR3 protein. The sample contains 550,000 to 600,000 distinct CDR3 sequences, roughly 50% of which appear only once. This CDR3 is built from 14 residues. The V and J ends lost 6 bases and 4 bases, in that order; junction bases with no gene match: 5. The J gene is TRBJ2-7, the V gene TRBV12-3 or TRBV12-4, with TRBD2 matching 11 bases. Sequenced sample: peripheral blood or thyroid tissue (not recorded which). The sequence came from an adult woman with Graves' disease, either hyperthyroidism or ophthalmopathy (not recorded which). The CDR3 is CASSPSGGPYEQYF. CDR3 nucleotide sequence: TGTGCCAGCAGCCCTAGCGGGGGGCCATACGAGCAGTACTTC.